What follows describes a single T cell receptor (beta chain). The data belong to a study of blood T cell repertoires in COVID-19. The overall study: Researchers got acute and convalescent COVID-19 samples from the United States, Italy and Spain.

Trimming removed 3 bases from V and 7 bases from J; junction bases left unmatched: 8. Germline V gene lookup returns CDR1 MNHNS and CDR2 SASEGT. CDR3 size: 14 residues. Authors' methods: Reference gene primer amplification gave nucleated cell count estimates. Clones were sequenced by immunoSEQ multiplex PCR, and TCRdb holds only the in-frame ones, with some missing. The V and J calls and clone size come from that table; D and trimming were worked out from the DNA. The repertoire holds some 70,000 clones, with roughly 90% as singletons. This chain connects TRBV6-1 to TRBJ1-1; 7 bases align to TRBD1. The material sequenced was peripheral blood. This TCR was sampled from a man aged 35 to 55 with COVID-19, enrolled during active disease. The CDR3 nucleotides read TGTGCCAGCAGTGAGGTTCAGGGGGTTGGTGAAGCTTTCTTT. It codes for CASSEVQGVGEAFF.